One sample yielded the 32 T cell receptor beta chains listed below, sequenced in a study of blood T cells in healthy people across ages. Next came a second PCR, run for about 7 to 11 cycles, which used a sample-barcoded 5' primer along with a J-beta primer mix. MiXCR, run by TCRdb on the 5' RACE reads, gives a single entry per CDR3 protein. The sample includes some 1.4 million distinct CDR3 sequences, approximately 42% of them seen just once. Source material: blood. These receptors all stem from a woman between 18 and 29 years old in good health.

V and J are TRBV5-1 and TRBJ1-1; weak D call: TRBD1 (6 bases). This CDR3 has 16 residues. V lost 2 bases and J lost 3, with 17 bases in between. Germline V lookup: CDR1 SGHRS, CDR2 YFSETQ. CDR3 nucleotide sequence: TGCGCCAGCAGCTTAAGGGGTACAGGGATTGACACTGAAGCTTTCTTT. It codes for CASSLRGTGIDTEAFF.

This clonotype was counted a few times. The J gene is TRBJ2-1, the V gene TRBV5-1; D is unresolved. CDR3 length: 15 residues. Trimming pared 0 bases from V and 3 bases from J, leaving 10 bases between. Germline values: CDR1 SGHRS, CDR2 YFSETQ. CDR3 residues: CASSLVRRLYNEQFF. DNA of the CDR3: TGCGCCAGCAGCTTGGTTCGGAGACTCTACAATGAGCAGTTCTTC.

The V and J genes are TRBV6-1 and TRBJ1-5; 7 bases map to TRBD1. CDR1 is MNHNS, CDR2 SASEGT, per germline. The CDR3 has 16 residues. V lost 3 bases and J lost 0; bases outside the gene matches: 5. CDR3 sequence reads: CASSDAGTASNQPQHF. The CDR3 DNA is TGTGCCAGCAGTGACGCCGGGACAGCTAGCAATCAGCCCCAGCATTTT.

A few counts support this clonotype. The gene calls are TRBV10-2 and TRBJ2-5; 7 positions agree with TRBD2. CDR3 size: 18 residues. Germline CDR1 and CDR2: WSHSY and SAAADI. J gave up 2 bases and V 4 bases, and 16 bases lay outside the gene matches. CDR3 sequence (DNA): TGCGCCAGCAGTGGCGTTGACCTAGCGGCGGTGAAACAAGAGACCCAGTACTTC. It encodes CASSGVDLAAVKQETQYF.

This clonotype was recorded a few times. The CDR3 sequence is CAISLQAVTDTQYF. CDR3 nucleotides: TGTGCCATCAGCCTCCAAGCGGTAACAGATACGCAGTATTTT. J is TRBJ2-3 and V is TRBV10-3; a possible D gene is TRBD2 (5 bases). Between the trimmed V and J ends, which lost 6 bases and 3 bases, there was a span of 13 bases. The CDR3 spans 14 residues. Germline-derived CDR1 and CDR2 are ENHRY and SYGVKD.

The chain has TRBV6-1 and TRBJ2-7; the D is unclear. This CDR3 is built from 15 residues. Per germline, CDR1 MNHNS and CDR2 SASEGT. Trimming removed 4 bases at V and 3 bases at J, with 16 bases between. CDR3 loop: CASSVRHEAIYEQYF. The CDR3 DNA sequence: TGTGCCAGCAGTGTTCGACATGAGGCCATCTACGAGCAGTACTTC.

This clonotype was seen once. V gene TRBV6-1 combines with J gene TRBJ2-7, with D perhaps given as TRBD1 or TRBD2 (6 bases each). The germline gives CDR1 MNHNS, CDR2 SASEGT. V dropped 5 bases and J dropped 2 bases, with 19 bases sitting between them. The length of the CDR3 is 16 residues. The CDR3 is CASSSTGGGLAYEQYF. For the CDR3, the DNA is TGTGCCAGCAGTAGCACCGGGGGCGGATTAGCCTACGAGCAGTACTTC.

This clonotype turned up a few times. The rearrangement joins TRBV6-1 to TRBJ2-7; 8 nucleotides align to TRBD2. After removal of 4 bases from V and 3 bases from J, the junction contained 8 bases not matched to a gene. CDR1 is MNHNS and CDR2 is SASEGT in the germline V gene. The CDR3 extends over 15 amino acids. Here the CDR3 DNA reads TGTGCCAGCAGTGGCCCCGGGACTAGTTACTACGAGCAGTACTTC. Amino acids: CASSGPGTSYYEQYF.

This clonotype has more than one count but fewer than ten. J is TRBJ1-1 and V is TRBV28; D call uncertain. The V gene lost 2 bases and the J gene lost 6 bases, with 28 bases spanning the gap. This CDR3 region has 19 residues. Germline lookup yields CDR1 MDHEN and CDR2 SYDVKM. Written as DNA, the CDR3 is TGTGCCAGCAGTTTAAGGCCCCCCCCCATGCGGGCTCGTTACCCTGAAGCTTTCTTT. It specifies CASSLRPPPMRARYPEAFF.

On this clonotype: The germline gene is not matched at one end of the junction; a read error may be the cause. This sequence joins TRBV12-3 or TRBV12-4 and TRBJ2-1, with 9 bases that match TRBD1. This CDR3 comprises 18 residues. CDR3 in DNA: TGTGCCAACAGTACGGGACAGGGCCCCCCTCAAAAATACAATGAGCAGTTCTTC. As protein: CANSTGQGPPQKYNEQFF.

The chain carries TRBV7-9 and TRBJ1-2; tentatively, D is TRBD1 (6 bases). This CDR3 contains 16 residues. The V end was cut by 5 bases, the J end by 7 bases, with 23 bases between. CDR1 and CDR2 from the germline V gene are SEHNR and FQNEAQ (reference sequence). The CDR3 DNA is TGTGCCAGCAGCCCTACGTTGCGGGGGCGAATTTCTGGCTACACCTTC. Its translation is CASSPTLRGRISGYTF.

A remark on this clonotype: One end of the junction fails to match germline, which may point to a read error. This chain connects TRBV27 to TRBJ2-1; TRBD2 matches at 9 bases. The CDR3 spans 15 residues. The germline CDR1 and CDR2 sequences are MNHEY and SMNVEV (reference sequence). CDR3 DNA: TGTGCCAGCAGTCGACTAGCGGTGAACTACAATGGGCAGTTCTTC. Amino acid sequence: CASSRLAVNYNGQFF.

J is TRBJ2-1 and V is TRBV4-2; TRBD2 might be the D (5 bases). The CDR3 is made up of 16 amino acids. Between the trimmed V and J ends, which lost 0 bases and 1 base, there was a span of 10 bases. Germline loops: CDR1 LGHNA, CDR2 YNFKEQ. Here the CDR3 reads CASSQDYGGSYNEQFF. CDR3 DNA sequence: TGTGCCAGCAGCCAAGATTACGGCGGGTCCTACAATGAGCAGTTCTTC.

The V call is TRBV20-1, the J call TRBJ1-6; a possible D gene is TRBD1 (6 bases). CDR3 length equals 13 residues. Germline V CDR1 and CDR2: DFQATT, SNEGSKA (reference sequence). V gave up 4 bases and J gave up 6 bases, with 10 bases separating them. This chain's CDR3 is CSAKGQTNSPLHF. The CDR3 region has the DNA TGCAGTGCTAAAGGACAGACTAATTCACCCCTCCACTTT.

This sequence joins TRBV12-3 or TRBV12-4 and TRBJ2-1; D gene ambiguous. Between the trimmed V and J ends, which lost 10 bases and 9 bases, there was a span of 13 bases. The CDR3 loop spans 11 amino acids. The CDR3 bases are TGTGCCACCGCTAAGGCGACTGAGCAGTTCTTC. Translating it yields CATAKATEQFF.

The rearrangement uses TRBV20-1 and TRBJ1-3, with D possibly being TRBD1 (6 bases). Trimming took 2 bases from V and 2 from J, leaving 16 bases between them. The CDR3 covers 16 residues. From germline, CDR1 is DFQATT and CDR2 SNEGSKA (reference sequence). In DNA, the CDR3 is TGCAGTGCTAGAACCCTAGCAGGGGAAACTGGAAACACCATATATTTT. Translation gives CSARTLAGETGNTIYF.

This clonotype turned up a few times. This chain connects TRBV6-5 to TRBJ2-7, with D possibly matching TRBD1 (7 bases). Germline CDR1 and CDR2: MNHEY and SVGAGI. The CDR3 loop spans 16 amino acids. The germline V and J ends were trimmed by 2 bases and 2 bases, with 16 bases remaining between them. The CDR3 region is CASSYGGGGVAYEQYF. CDR3 DNA: TGTGCCAGCAGTTACGGAGGGGGCGGGGTGGCCTACGAGCAGTACTTC.

This clonotype was seen a handful of times. J is TRBJ1-6 and V is TRBV20-1; D might be TRBD1 (5 bases). The ends were cut back, 5 bases at V and 8 bases at J, with 34 bases in the middle. Germline V gene sequence: CDR1 DFQATT, CDR2 SNEGSKA (reference sequence). The CDR3 consists of 20 residues. In DNA, the CDR3 is TGCAGTGCTCGGCTCGGGAGCGGACATTCCGCCCTGGGAGTTGATTCACCCCTCCACTTT. This codes for CSARLGSGHSALGVDSPLHF.

This clonotype was picked up a small number of times. J is TRBJ2-7 and V is TRBV20-1; D may be TRBD1 (6 bases). This CDR3 is built from 14 residues. The V end lost 5 bases, the J end lost 0 bases, and 14 bases lay between the germline ends. Germline assignment: CDR1 DFQATT and CDR2 SNEGSKA (reference sequence). CDR3 protein: CSALRRDNSYEQYF. In DNA form, the CDR3 reads TGCAGTGCTCTACGCCGGGACAACTCCTACGAGCAGTACTTC.

This clonotype was observed a few times. The rearrangement joins TRBV24-1 to TRBJ2-1; 7 positions match TRBD2. CDR3 length equals 13 residues. Germline V gene lookup returns CDR1 KGHDR and CDR2 SFDVKD. V shed 5 bases, J shed 11 bases, and the junction held 8 bases outside the gene matches. Here the CDR3 reads CATSATPGLKQFF. The CDR3 DNA sequence: TGTGCCACCAGTGCAACCCCGGGACTAAAGCAGTTCTTC.

This rearrangement joins TRBV29-1 to TRBJ1-1; 8 nucleotides align to TRBD1. V lost 6 bases, J lost 6 bases, and 9 bases stayed unmatched. This CDR3 is 13 amino acids long. CDR1 and CDR2 (germline): SQVTM, ANQGSEA. This chain's CDR3 is CSVGTGRDAEAFF. The CDR3 coding sequence is TGCAGCGTGGGGACAGGTCGAGACGCTGAAGCTTTCTTT.

The chain links TRBV5-1 to TRBJ2-7; D might be TRBD1 (5 bases). The V end lost 4 bases, the J end lost 3 bases, and 17 bases lay between the germline ends. CDR1 SGHRS and CDR2 YFSETQ come from the germline V gene. The CDR3 consists of 15 residues. This CDR3 reads CASSTTGKPLYEQYF. CDR3 DNA sequence: TGCGCCAGCAGCACAACAGGAAAACCGCTCTACGAGCAGTACTTC.

As to this clonotype: At one of its ends the junction is not consistent with the germline gene, which may arise from a read error. The CDR3 loop reads CASSPRRTSGMSCNEQFF. DNA of the CDR3: TGTGCCAGCAGCCCCCGCCGGACTAGCGGGATGTCCTGCAATGAGCAGTTCTTC. This chain connects TRBV13 to TRBJ2-1; 12 nucleotides match TRBD2. This CDR3 contains 18 residues. Germline CDR1 PRHDT, CDR2 FYEKMQ (reference sequence).

The chain couples TRBV20-1 to TRBJ2-5, with unresolved D. The V end was cut by 1 base, the J end by 6 bases, with 3 bases between. The CDR3 spans 10 residues. Germline CDR1 reads DFQATT; CDR2 reads SNEGSKA (reference sequence). The CDR3 sequence is CSARVKTQYF. DNA of the CDR3: TGCAGTGCTAGAGTTAAGACCCAGTACTTC.

The chain carries TRBV28 and TRBJ2-7; D unclear. Trimming took off 5 bases at V and 0 bases at J, with 11 bases between the two ends. This CDR3 region has 14 residues. Per germline, CDR1 MDHEN and CDR2 SYDVKM. The CDR3 sequence is CASSPSLVSYEQYF. CDR3 DNA sequence: TGTGCCAGCAGTCCAAGCCTCGTCTCCTACGAGCAGTACTTC.

V usage is TRBV9 and J usage is TRBJ2-7; no clear D gene. In germline, CDR1 is SGDLS, CDR2 YYNGEE. This CDR3 spans 14 amino acids. V dropped 0 bases and J dropped 7 bases, with 14 bases sitting between them. This CDR3 reads CASSVDPLDREQYF. CDR3 sequence (DNA): TGTGCCAGCAGCGTAGACCCTCTCGACCGTGAGCAGTACTTC.

This clonotype was picked up a small number of times. The V and J genes are TRBV10-3 and TRBJ1-2; a weak D match, TRBD1 (5 bases). The V end was cut by 6 bases, the J end by 7 bases, with 15 bases between. Germline CDR1 ENHRY, CDR2 SYGVKD. CDR3 length equals 13 residues. CDR3 bases: TGTGCCATCAGCCAGGACAAGAACGGTGGCTACACCTTC. Its protein is CAISQDKNGGYTF.

This clonotype appeared a few times. The V gene is TRBV15, the J gene TRBJ2-3; D may be TRBD2 (6 bases). Germline values: CDR1 LNHNV, CDR2 YYDKDF (reference sequence). Trimming pared 5 bases from V and 0 bases from J, leaving 9 bases between. The CDR3 loop spans 14 amino acids. The CDR3 loop is CATSRSGSTDTQYF. For the CDR3, the DNA is TGTGCCACCAGCCGTAGCGGTAGCACAGATACGCAGTATTTT.

Only a few counts were recorded for this clonotype. This sequence joins TRBV7-6 and TRBJ2-7; TRBD2 aligns across 7 bases. With V trimmed by 1 base and J by 0 bases, 9 bases remained unmatched. The germline V gene encodes CDR1 SGHVS and CDR2 FNYEAQ. There are 17 residues in the CDR3. The CDR3 DNA sequence: TGTGCCAGCAGCTTAGATGTAGCGGGTATGAGCTCCTACGAGCAGTACTTC. Residues: CASSLDVAGMSSYEQYF.

This clonotype was seen a handful of times. V usage is TRBV11-2 and J usage is TRBJ2-3, with D possibly TRBD1 on 5 matching bases. CDR1 and CDR2 (germline): SGHAT, FQNNGV. This CDR3 comprises 11 residues. V lost 7 bases to trimming and J lost 11 bases, with 13 bases between them. In nucleotides, the CDR3 is TGTGCCAGCACTTCCCAGGGTGGGCAGTATTTT. Translation: CASTSQGGQYF. The variable domain in full, with the rest retrieved from reference TRBV11-2 and TRBJ2-3, is EAGVAQSPRYKIIEKRQSVAFWCNPISGHATLYWYQQILGQGPKLLIQFQNNGVVDDSQLPKDRFSAERLKGVDSTLKIQPAKLEDSAVYLCASTSQGGQYFGPGTRLTVL.

This clonotype was picked up a small number of times. The chain uses TRBV7-9 and TRBJ2-7; possibly TRBD2 for D (5 bases). V lost 7 bases, J lost 2 bases, and 9 bases lay in between. CDR1 and CDR2 from the germline V gene are SEHNR and FQNEAQ (reference sequence). This CDR3 is built from 12 residues. For the CDR3, the DNA is TGTGCCAGCACCGACGGGACCTACGAGCAGTACTTC. Protein: CASTDGTYEQYF.

The chain recombines TRBV7-2 with TRBJ2-7; TRBD2 matches 8 bases. V lost 1 base to trimming and J lost 2 bases; unmatched junction nucleotides: 13. Germline V gives CDR1 SGHTA, CDR2 FQGNSA. The CDR3 has 18 residues. CDR3 protein: CASSLGYFSGNGTYEQYF. The DNA of the CDR3 is TGTGCCAGCAGCTTAGGGTACTTTAGCGGGAACGGGACCTACGAGCAGTACTTC.